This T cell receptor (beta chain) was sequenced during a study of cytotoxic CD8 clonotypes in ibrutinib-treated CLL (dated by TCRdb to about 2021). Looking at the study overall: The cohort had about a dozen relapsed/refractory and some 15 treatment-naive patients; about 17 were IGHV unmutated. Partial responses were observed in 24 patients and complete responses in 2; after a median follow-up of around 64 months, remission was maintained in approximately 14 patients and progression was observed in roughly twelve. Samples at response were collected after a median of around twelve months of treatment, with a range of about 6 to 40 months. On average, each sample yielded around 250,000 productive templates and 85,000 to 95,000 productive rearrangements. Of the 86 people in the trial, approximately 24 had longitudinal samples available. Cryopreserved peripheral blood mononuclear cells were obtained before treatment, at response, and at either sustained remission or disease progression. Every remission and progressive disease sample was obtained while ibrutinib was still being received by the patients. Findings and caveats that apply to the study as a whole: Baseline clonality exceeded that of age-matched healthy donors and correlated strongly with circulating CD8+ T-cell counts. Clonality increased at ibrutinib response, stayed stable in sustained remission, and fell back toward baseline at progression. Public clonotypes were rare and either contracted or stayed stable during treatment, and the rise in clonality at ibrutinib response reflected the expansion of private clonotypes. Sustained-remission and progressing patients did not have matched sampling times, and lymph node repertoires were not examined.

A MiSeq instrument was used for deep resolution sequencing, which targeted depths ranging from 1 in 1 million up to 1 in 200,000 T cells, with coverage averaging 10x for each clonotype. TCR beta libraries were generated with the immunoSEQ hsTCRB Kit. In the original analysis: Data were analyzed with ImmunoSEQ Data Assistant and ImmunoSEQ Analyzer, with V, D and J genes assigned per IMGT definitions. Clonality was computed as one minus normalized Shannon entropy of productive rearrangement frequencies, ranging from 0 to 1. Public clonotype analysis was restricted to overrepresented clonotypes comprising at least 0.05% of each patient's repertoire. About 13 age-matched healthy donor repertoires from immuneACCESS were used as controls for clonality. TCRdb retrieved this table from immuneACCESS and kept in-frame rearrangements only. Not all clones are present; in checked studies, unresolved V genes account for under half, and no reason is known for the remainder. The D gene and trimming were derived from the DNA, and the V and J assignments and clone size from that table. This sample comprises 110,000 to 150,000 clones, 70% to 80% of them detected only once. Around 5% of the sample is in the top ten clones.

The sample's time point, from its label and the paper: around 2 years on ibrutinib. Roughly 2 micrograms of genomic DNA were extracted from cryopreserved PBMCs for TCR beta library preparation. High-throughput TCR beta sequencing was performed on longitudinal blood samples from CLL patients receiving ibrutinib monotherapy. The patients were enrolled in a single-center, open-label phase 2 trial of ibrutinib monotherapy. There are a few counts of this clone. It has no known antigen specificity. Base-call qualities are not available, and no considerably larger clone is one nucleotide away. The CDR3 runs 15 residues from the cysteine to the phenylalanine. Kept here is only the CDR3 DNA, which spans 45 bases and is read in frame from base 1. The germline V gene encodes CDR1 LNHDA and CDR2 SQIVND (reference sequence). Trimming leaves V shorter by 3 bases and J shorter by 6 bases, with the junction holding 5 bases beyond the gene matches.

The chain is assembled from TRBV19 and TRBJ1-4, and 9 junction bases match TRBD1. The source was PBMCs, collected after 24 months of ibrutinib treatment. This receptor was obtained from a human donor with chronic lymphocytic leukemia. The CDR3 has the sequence CASSIPGQGDEKLFF. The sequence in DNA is TGTGCCAGTAGTATCCCGGGACAGGGAGATGAAAAACTGTTTTTT.